The present TCR beta chain was sequenced within a study of blood T cell repertoires in COVID-19. Across the study: Material from acute and convalescent COVID-19 was sourced from the United States, Italy and Spain. Sample material is recorded as cDNA or gDNA derived from T cells, B-cell-depleted T cells, or PBMCs.

Profiled with immunoSEQ multiplex PCR; TCRdb holds only in-frame clones, not every one. The sample carries roughly 260,000 clones, approximately 90% recorded once. In germline, CDR1 is SGHRS, CDR2 YFSETQ. The CDR3 length is 15 residues. Trimming removed 0 bases from V and 0 bases from J, with 9 bases in between. The clonotype comes from a woman in her thirties or forties with acute or convalescent COVID-19. The rearrangement joins TRBV5-1 to TRBJ1-1, with no clear D. Sample: peripheral blood. The CDR3 sequence is CASSLATSVNTEAFF. CDR3 DNA sequence: TGCGCCAGCAGCTTGGCGACATCCGTGAACACTGAAGCTTTCTTT.